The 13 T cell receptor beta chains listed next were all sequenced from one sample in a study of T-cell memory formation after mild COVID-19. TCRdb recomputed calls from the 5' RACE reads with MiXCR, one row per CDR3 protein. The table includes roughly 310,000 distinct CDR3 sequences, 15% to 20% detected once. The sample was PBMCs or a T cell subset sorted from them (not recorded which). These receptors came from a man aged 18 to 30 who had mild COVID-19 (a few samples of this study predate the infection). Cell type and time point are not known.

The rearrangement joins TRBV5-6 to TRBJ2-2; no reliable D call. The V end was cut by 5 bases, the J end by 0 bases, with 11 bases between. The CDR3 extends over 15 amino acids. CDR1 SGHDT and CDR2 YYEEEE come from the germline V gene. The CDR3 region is CASSDRAPNTGELFF. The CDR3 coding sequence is TGTGCCAGCAGTGATCGGGCCCCGAACACCGGGGAGCTGTTTTTT.

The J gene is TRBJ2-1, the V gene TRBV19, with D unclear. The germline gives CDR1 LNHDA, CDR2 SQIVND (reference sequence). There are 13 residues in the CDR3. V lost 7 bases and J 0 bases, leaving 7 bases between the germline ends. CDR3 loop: CASTESSYNEQFF. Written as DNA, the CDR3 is TGTGCCAGTACGGAGAGCTCCTACAATGAGCAGTTCTTC.

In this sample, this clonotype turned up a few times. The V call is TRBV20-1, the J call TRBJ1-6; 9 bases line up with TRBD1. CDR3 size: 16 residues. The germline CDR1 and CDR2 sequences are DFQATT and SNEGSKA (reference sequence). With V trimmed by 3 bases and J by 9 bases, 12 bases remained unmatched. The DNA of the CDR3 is TGCAGTGCTAGGGTTGGGAGGGGACAGGGTCGTTCACCCCTCCACTTT. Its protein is CSARVGRGQGRSPLHF.

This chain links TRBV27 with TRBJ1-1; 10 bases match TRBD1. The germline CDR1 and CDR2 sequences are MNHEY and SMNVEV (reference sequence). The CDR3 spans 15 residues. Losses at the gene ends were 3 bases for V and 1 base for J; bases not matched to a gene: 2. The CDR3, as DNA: TGTGCCAGCAGTTTCGGGACAGGGGCGAACACTGAAGCTTTCTTT. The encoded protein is CASSFGTGANTEAFF.

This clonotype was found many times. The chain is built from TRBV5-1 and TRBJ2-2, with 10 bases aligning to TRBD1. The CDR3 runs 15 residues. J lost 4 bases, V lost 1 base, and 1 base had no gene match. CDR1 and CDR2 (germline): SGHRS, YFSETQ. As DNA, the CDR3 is TGCGCCAGCAGCTTGCGGGACAGGGGCACCGGGGAGCTGTTTTTT. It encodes CASSLRDRGTGELFF.

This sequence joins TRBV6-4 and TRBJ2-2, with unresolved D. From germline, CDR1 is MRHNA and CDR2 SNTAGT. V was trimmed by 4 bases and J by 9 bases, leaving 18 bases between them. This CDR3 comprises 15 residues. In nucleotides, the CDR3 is TGTGCCAGCAGTGTCAGCTCCCAGAACCCCCGGGAGCTGTTTTTT. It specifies CASSVSSQNPRELFF.

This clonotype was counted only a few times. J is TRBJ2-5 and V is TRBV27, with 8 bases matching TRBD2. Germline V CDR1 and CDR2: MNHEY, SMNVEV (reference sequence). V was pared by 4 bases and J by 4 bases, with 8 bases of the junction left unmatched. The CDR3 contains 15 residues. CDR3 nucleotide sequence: TGTGCCAGCAGTTCGACACCGGGACTAGTAGAGACCCAGTACTTC. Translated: CASSSTPGLVETQYF.

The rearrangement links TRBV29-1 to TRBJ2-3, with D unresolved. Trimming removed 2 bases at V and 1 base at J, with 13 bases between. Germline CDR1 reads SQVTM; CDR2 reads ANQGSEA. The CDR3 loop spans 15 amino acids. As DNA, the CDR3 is TGCAGCGTTGAAATCCCCCGATCCGGCACAGATACGCAGTATTTT. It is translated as CSVEIPRSGTDTQYF.

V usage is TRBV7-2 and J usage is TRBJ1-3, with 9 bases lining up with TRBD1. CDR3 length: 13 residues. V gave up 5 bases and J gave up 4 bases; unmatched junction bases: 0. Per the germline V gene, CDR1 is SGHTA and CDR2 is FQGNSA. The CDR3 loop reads CASSTGGGNTIYF. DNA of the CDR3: TGTGCCAGCAGCACAGGGGGCGGAAACACCATATATTTT.

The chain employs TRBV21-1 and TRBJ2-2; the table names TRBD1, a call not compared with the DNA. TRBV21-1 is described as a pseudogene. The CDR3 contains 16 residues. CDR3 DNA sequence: TGTGCCAGCAGCGGTGAAGGGACAGGGCTCACCGGGGAGCTGTTTTTT. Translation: CASSGEGTGLTGELFF.

DNA of the CDR3: TGTGCCAGCAGTTTAGGACCCGTTGGGAACAATGAGCAGTTCTTC. This sequence encodes CASSLGPVGNNEQFF. This sequence joins TRBV27 and TRBJ2-1; unclear D gene. From germline, CDR1 is MNHEY and CDR2 SMNVEV (reference sequence). V lost 2 bases to trimming and J lost 5 bases, with 13 bases between them. This CDR3 is built from 15 residues.

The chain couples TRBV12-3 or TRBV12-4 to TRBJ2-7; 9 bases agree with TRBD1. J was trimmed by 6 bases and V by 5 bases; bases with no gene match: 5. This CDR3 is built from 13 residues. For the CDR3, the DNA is TGTGCCAGCAGTCCCCGGACAGGGGCCGAGCAGTACTTC. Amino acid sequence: CASSPRTGAEQYF.

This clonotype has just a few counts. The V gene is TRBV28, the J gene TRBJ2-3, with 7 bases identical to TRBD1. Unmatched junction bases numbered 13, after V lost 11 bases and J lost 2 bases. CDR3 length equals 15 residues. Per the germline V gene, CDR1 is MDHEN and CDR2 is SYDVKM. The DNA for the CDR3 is TGTGCCTCCGTTAATCTGGACAGGACCACAGATACGCAGTATTTT. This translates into CASVNLDRTTDTQYF.